Below are 11 T cell receptor beta chains sequenced from a single sample in a study of T cell changes during pregnancy in multiple sclerosis. Sequenced by immunoSEQ multiplex PCR; TCRdb stores in-frame clones only, minus some. This table holds approximately 57,000 clones, about 91% found once. The sequenced sample was CD4+ T cells from peripheral blood mononuclear cells, obtained in the second trimester of pregnancy. These TCRs come from a female donor with multiple sclerosis, enrolled in a pregnancy study.

This clone is a singleton in its sample. The genes are TRBV27 and TRBJ1-4; D is unresolved. The CDR3 totals 15 residues. Trimming removed 8 bases at V and 4 bases at J, with 17 bases between. Germline V lookup: CDR1 MNHEY, CDR2 SMNVEV (reference sequence). In DNA form, the CDR3 reads TGTGCCAGCGCGACCTGGGAGTCGGGTAATGAAAAACTGTTTTTT. This sequence encodes CASATWESGNEKLFF.

The count of this clone is one. This sequence joins TRBV6-5 and TRBJ2-7, with TRBD2 matching over 8 bases. J lost 2 bases, V lost 4 bases, and 4 bases had no gene match. Germline CDR1 is MNHEY and CDR2 is SVGAGI. This CDR3 spans 14 amino acids. In DNA, the CDR3 is TGTGCCAGCAGTTCAGCGGGGGCTACCTACGAGCAGTACTTC. It is translated as CASSSAGATYEQYF.

The chain recombines TRBV6-5 with TRBJ2-7; 8 bases are a match to TRBD1. Trimming at V came to 6 bases and at J to 9 bases, leaving 4 bases not matched to a gene. The CDR3 loop spans 11 amino acids. Germline values: CDR1 MNHEY, CDR2 SVGAGI. CDR3: CASRQGAGQYF. CDR3 in DNA: TGTGCCAGCAGGCAGGGGGCTGGGCAGTACTTC.

V is TRBV6-6 and J is TRBJ2-1, with D possibly being TRBD2 (6 bases). There are 16 residues in the CDR3. V lost 5 bases, J lost 5 bases, and 19 bases lay in between. CDR1 is MNHNY and CDR2 is SVGAGI in the germline V gene (reference sequence). Written as DNA, the CDR3 is TGTGCCAGCAGTAACCGACTAGAAAGGTTTAACAATGAGCAGTTCTTC. Translated: CASSNRLERFNNEQFF.

The rearrangement joins TRBV5-1 to TRBJ1-2, with no clear D. V lost 0 bases to trimming and J lost 8 bases, with 17 bases between them. The CDR3 has 15 amino acids. Germline V gene lookup returns CDR1 SGHRS and CDR2 YFSETQ. The CDR3 spells CASSLEATRREGYTF. In nucleotides, the CDR3 is TGCGCCAGCAGCTTGGAAGCAACCCGGAGGGAAGGCTACACCTTC.

V and J are TRBV5-1 and TRBJ1-2, with TRBD1 as a possible D gene (6 bases). This CDR3 is 14 amino acids long. The germline V and J ends were trimmed by 1 base and 2 bases, with 9 bases remaining between them. Germline values: CDR1 SGHRS, CDR2 YFSETQ. CDR3: CASSLTGQNYGYTF. CDR3 DNA sequence: TGCGCCAGCAGCTTGACTGGACAGAACTATGGCTACACCTTC.

This chain links TRBV19 with TRBJ2-1; possible D gene TRBD2, 8 bases. Germline CDR1 is LNHDA and CDR2 is SQIVND (reference sequence). The CDR3 is 13 residues long. V was shortened by 4 bases and J by 15 bases, with 19 bases between the two germline ends. This chain's CDR3 is CASSTQGGTRRFF. The DNA of the CDR3 is TGTGCCAGTAGTACCCAGGGGGGGACTAGGCGGTTCTTC.

This clone was seen just once. This chain uses TRBV30 with TRBJ2-5; 8 nucleotides line up with TRBD2. V dropped 0 bases and J dropped 1; count of bases not matched to a gene: 4. CDR3 length equals 15 residues. The germline gives CDR1 GTSNPN, CDR2 SVGIG (reference sequence). The CDR3 DNA is TGTGCCTGGAGTGTCGGGGGGGGGATCCAAGAGACCCAGTACTTC. It is translated as CAWSVGGGIQETQYF.

The chain recombines TRBV11-3 with TRBJ2-2; no clear D. The germline V gene encodes CDR1 SGHNT and CDR2 YENEEA. V gave up 0 bases and J gave up 7 bases, with 9 bases separating them. The CDR3 length is 14 residues. CDR3 residues: CASSLDPGHGELFF. The CDR3 coding sequence is TGTGCCAGCAGCTTAGACCCGGGTCACGGGGAGCTGTTTTTT.

V gene TRBV19 combines with J gene TRBJ1-6; possible D gene TRBD1, 5 bases. Between the trimmed V and J ends, which lost 5 bases and 7 bases, there was a span of 21 bases. Germline V gives CDR1 LNHDA, CDR2 SQIVND (reference sequence). The CDR3 totals 17 residues. The CDR3 is CASSPQTLRARNSPLHF. In DNA, the CDR3 is TGTGCCAGTAGTCCGCAGACCCTCAGGGCCAGGAATTCACCCCTCCACTTT.

The CDR3 coding sequence is TGTGCCTGGAGTGTACAGGGGGCGAATTCACCCCTCCACTTT. This sequence encodes CAWSVQGANSPLHF. The chain is built from TRBV30 and TRBJ1-6; 9 nucleotides line up with TRBD1. Germline V CDR1 and CDR2: GTSNPN, SVGIG (reference sequence). The CDR3 is made up of 14 amino acids. Trimming at V came to 0 bases and at J to 7 bases, leaving 1 base not matched to a gene.